This entry lists 11 T cell receptor beta chains sequenced from one sample in a study of STAT5B mutations in CD4+ large granular lymphocyte leukemia (dated 2022 in TCRdb). The library was prepared using the immunoSEQ multiplex PCR assay. Sourced from immuneACCESS, this table was stored by TCRdb with only in-frame sequences that have V and J called. A share of the clones is absent; for the studies checked, an unresolved V gene accounts for under half, and the remainder has no known explanation. Recorded for this sample are some 30,000 clones; around 80% of them occurred a single time. The ten largest clonotypes hold approximately 1.1% of the sample. Sequences were obtained from CD4+ T cells from blood buffy coats. These receptors were obtained from a human donor in good health.

The V gene is TRBV18, the J gene TRBJ1-1; D possibly corresponds to TRBD1 (5 bases). Germline loops: CDR1 KGHSH, CDR2 LQKENI. This CDR3 has 16 residues. V gave up 2 bases and J gave up 0 bases, with 13 bases separating them. CDR3 region: CASSPNPGPMNTEAFF. The CDR3 DNA reads as TGTGCCAGCTCACCAAATCCGGGACCAATGAACACTGAAGCTTTCTTT. The variable domain in full, with the rest retrieved from reference TRBV18 and TRBJ1-1, is NAGVMQNPRHLVRRRGQEARLRCSPMKGHSHVYWYRQLPEEGLKFMVYLQKENIIDESGMPKERFSAEFPKEGPSILRIQQVVRGDSAAYFCASSPNPGPMNTEAFFGQGTRLTVV.

This clone was counted only a few times. V gene TRBV28 combines with J gene TRBJ1-2; D is undetermined. CDR1 and CDR2 from the germline V gene are MDHEN and SYDVKM. This CDR3 is 13 amino acids long. The V end lost 4 bases, the J end lost 4 bases, and 10 bases lay between the germline ends. Here the CDR3 DNA reads TGTGCCAGCAGTTCTGTGACGGCCTATGGCTACACCTTC. It specifies CASSSVTAYGYTF.

Only one count was recorded for this clone. This sequence joins TRBV28 and TRBJ2-7; possibly TRBD2 for D (5 bases). The CDR3 totals 15 residues. Trimming took 8 bases from V and 0 from J, leaving 17 bases between them. Germline-derived CDR1 and CDR2 are MDHEN and SYDVKM. The CDR3 sequence: CASLKSGSGSYEQYF. Here the CDR3 DNA reads TGTGCCAGCCTTAAGAGCGGCTCTGGCTCCTACGAGCAGTACTTC.

Comments on this clone: The junction does not match germline at one end; this may be a read error. V and J are TRBV25-1 and TRBJ2-1, with 8 bases fitting TRBD1. Germline CDR1 MGHDK, CDR2 SYGVNS. This CDR3 is 14 amino acids long. The CDR3: CASSDPDRGVALVF. Here the CDR3 DNA reads TGTGCCAGCAGTGATCCCGACAGGGGCGTTGCGTTGGTCTTC.

This clone was detected only once. V gene TRBV10-3 combines with J gene TRBJ1-2, with TRBD1 as a possible D gene (5 bases). The CDR3 has 12 amino acids. CDR1 and CDR2 from the germline V gene are ENHRY and SYGVKD. Trimming cost V 6 bases and J 10 bases, with 15 bases left between them. The CDR3 here is CAIRGETGSYTF. The CDR3 DNA follows: TGTGCCATCAGGGGGGAGACCGGTTCCTACACCTTC.

This chain joins TRBV6-4 and TRBJ1-1; D not resolved. The CDR3 has 13 residues. Trimming cost V 5 bases and J 1 base, with 8 bases left between them. Germline V CDR1 and CDR2: MRHNA, SNTAGT. The CDR3 DNA reads as TGTGCCAGCAGTCGGGAAACGAACACTGAAGCTTTCTTT. Protein sequence: CASSRETNTEAFF.

In its sample, this clone was seen once. CDR3 DNA sequence: TGTGCCAGCAGCTTGGGGAGCGGTTTACCCTCCTACAATGAGCAGTTCTTC. It yields the protein CASSLGSGLPSYNEQFF. The V gene is TRBV5-6, the J gene TRBJ2-1, with a possible D match to TRBD2 (5 bases). Germline lookup yields CDR1 SGHDT and CDR2 YYEEEE. The CDR3 extends over 17 amino acids. Trimming took 0 bases from V and 0 from J, leaving 13 bases between them. The full variable domain, completed using reference TRBV5-6 and TRBJ2-1, is DAGVTQSPTHLIKTRGQQVTLRCSPKSGHDTVSWYQQALGQGPQFIFQYYEEEERQRGNFPDRFSGHQFPNYSSELNVNALLLGDSALYLCASSLGSGLPSYNEQFFGPGTRLTVL.

This rearrangement joins TRBV5-6 to TRBJ1-3; tentative D call: TRBD1 (5 bases). The length of the CDR3 is 16 residues. Trimming took off 0 bases at V and 0 bases at J, with 10 bases between the two ends. Germline V gene data show CDR1 as SGHDT and CDR2 as YYEEEE. DNA of the CDR3: TGTGCCAGCAGCTTGGGCCAGGGTTTCTCTGGAAACACCATATATTTT. It specifies CASSLGQGFSGNTIYF.

This chain links TRBV6-5 with TRBJ2-7, with D unclear. CDR1 is MNHEY and CDR2 is SVGAGI in the germline V gene. V dropped 4 bases and J dropped 6 bases, with 10 bases sitting between them. The CDR3 covers 12 residues. The CDR3 DNA reads TGTGCCAGCAGTTCCGCGACGTTCGAGCAGTACTTC. Protein sequence: CASSSATFEQYF.

This chain connects TRBV5-1 to TRBJ2-3, with D maybe TRBD2 (6 bases). From germline, CDR1 is SGHRS and CDR2 YFSETQ. This CDR3 has 14 amino acids. The V gene lost 2 bases and the J gene lost 6 bases, with 13 bases spanning the gap. Written as DNA, the CDR3 is TGCGCCAGCAGCTTTTCCGGGGGTGGGGATACGCAGTATTTT. It specifies CASSFSGGGDTQYF.

This clone was counted only a few times. The chain employs TRBV5-4 and TRBJ1-6; the D is unclear. There are 16 residues in the CDR3. The germline gives CDR1 SGHNT, CDR2 YYREEE (reference sequence). The germline V and J ends were trimmed by 0 bases and 3 bases, with 10 bases remaining between them. CDR3 sequence: CASSLDPGLYNSPLHF. CDR3 nucleotides: TGTGCCAGCAGCTTGGACCCGGGTCTCTATAATTCACCCCTCCACTTT.